Ten or more counts support the clone carrying this T cell receptor (beta chain). The target antigen is unknown. Ahead of thyroid surgery, no patient had received treatment of any kind. Original analysis: CDR3 was compared across clinicopathological groups, and the resulting differences were used to build a distant-metastasis classifier for papillary thyroid cancer. MiXCR was used by TCRdb to re-call the PCR reads. The V and J calls, along with clone size, are taken from TCRdb and not from the paper's own processing. The repertoire holds 13,000 or so clones, with 25% to 35% as singletons. This entry belongs to a study of metastatic and nonmetastatic thyroid tumors. Study at large: Malignant thyroid and benign thyroid patients provided blood and tumor or nodule tissue whose repertoires were compared. General observations from the study: Relative to benign nodules, malignant thyroid tumors were reportedly characterized by significantly elevated TCR beta diversity in blood and tumor.

The V and J ends lost 4 bases and 1 base respectively, with 9 bases between them. This CDR3 region has 13 residues. From germline, CDR1 is SGHDT and CDR2 YYEEEE. Specimen: tumor tissue. This clonotype was obtained from a female donor with papillary thyroid cancer or a benign thyroid nodule (not recorded which). Some clones in this sample may be carry-over from other donors' samples. The J gene is TRBJ2-7, the V gene TRBV5-6, with TRBD2 as a possible D gene (6 bases). CDR3 nucleotides: TGTGCCAGCAGCCCGGGGAGGTCCTACGAGCAGTACTTC. This gives the protein CASSPGRSYEQYF.